These 4 T cell receptor beta chains were sequenced from one sample in a study of control samples from healthy donors and cancer patients. Assay used: immunoSEQ multiplex PCR; TCRdb lists only in-frame clones, some missing. The sample yields about 28,000 clones, about 87% seen once. Input material: PBMCs. Receptors were obtained from a woman aged 40-49 years with lung cancer.

The chain is built from TRBV7-9 and TRBJ1-4, with TRBD1 matching 11 bases. J was trimmed by 8 bases and V by 4 bases; bases with no gene match: 0. The CDR3 totals 13 residues. Per the germline V gene, CDR1 is SEHNR and CDR2 is FQNEAQ (reference sequence). The CDR3 is CASSWDRGEKLFF. CDR3 bases: TGTGCCAGCAGCTGGGACAGGGGGGAAAAACTGTTTTTT.

This rearrangement joins TRBV3-1 (or the pseudogene TRBV3-2) to TRBJ2-6; 7 bases are a match to TRBD2. Per the germline V gene, CDR1 is LGHDT and CDR2 is YNNKEL (reference sequence). After removal of 3 bases from V and 0 bases from J, the junction contained 2 bases not matched to a gene. The CDR3 contains 16 residues. The CDR3 DNA reads TGTGCCAGCAGCCAGGGGAGGGGCTCTGGGGCCAACGTCCTGACTTTC. This translates into CASSQGRGSGANVLTF.

The rearrangement links TRBV5-1 to TRBJ2-3, with 7 positions matching TRBD1. The CDR3 runs to 15 residues. V lost 0 bases, J lost 2 bases, and 3 bases stayed unmatched. From germline, CDR1 is SGHRS and CDR2 YFSETQ. The CDR3 protein is CASSLGQGHTDTQYF. For the CDR3, the DNA is TGCGCCAGCAGCTTGGGACAGGGACACACAGATACGCAGTATTTT.

The rearrangement joins TRBV14 to TRBJ1-2; TRBD1 matches at 7 bases. Unmatched junction bases numbered 3, after V lost 4 bases and J lost 4 bases. The CDR3 has 13 residues. CDR1 SGHDN and CDR2 FVKESK come from the germline V gene. As DNA, the CDR3 is TGTGCCAGCAGCCCGACAGGGACCTATGGCTACACCTTC. Translation gives CASSPTGTYGYTF.